The rows below give T cell receptor beta chains drawn from one sample of a study of shared clonotypes between healthy human individuals. Clones were read by immunoSEQ multiplex PCR, and TCRdb kept only the in-frame ones, dropping some. The table shows approximately 2,300,000 clones, with under 95% occurring only once. Specimen: naive CD4+ T cells from PBMCs. These TCRs come from a man between 18 and 29 years old in good health. Some clones in this sample may be carry-over from other donors' samples. Each CDR3 is given with its conserved first and last residue. D genes are given only for firm matches. Clone size, where shown, is once, few, many, or a class for clones that have expanded.

clone size	CDR3 length	V gene	J gene	D gene	CDR3 DNA	CDR3 protein
.	15	TRBV5-1	TRBJ2-3	.	TGCGCCAGCAGCTTTTTGGGCGGTGGCACAGATACGCAGTATTTT	CASSFLGGGTDTQYF
.	17	TRBV4-1	TRBJ2-1	TRBD2	TGCGCCAGCAGCCCGCCCTTAACTAGCGGGAGATTCGATGAGCAGTTCTTC	CASSPPLTSGRFDEQFF
.	17	TRBV18	TRBJ2-1	.	TGTGCCAGCTCAAGCTGGGGAGAGGGGGAGTCCTACAATGAGCAGTTCTTC	CASSSWGEGESYNEQFF
.	11	TRBV28	TRBJ2-1	.	TGTGCCAGCAGAGCTCTAGCGGAGCAGTTCTTC	CASRALAEQFF
.	11	TRBV10-3	TRBJ2-2	.	TGTGCCATCAGTGCGGACAGGGAGCTGTTTTTT	CAISADRELFF
.	15	TRBV7-2	TRBJ1-5	TRBD1	TGTGCCAGCAGCCAATCGACAGGGATGAATCAGCCCCAGCATTTT	CASSQSTGMNQPQHF
.	14	TRBV28	TRBJ2-3	TRBD1	TGTGCCAGCAGTTTGGGACAGGGGGTAGATACGCAGTATTTT	CASSLGQGVDTQYF
.	13	TRBV15	TRBJ2-5	.	TGTGCCACCAGCAGAGCGAAAGGAGAGACCCAGTACTTC	CATSRAKGETQYF
.	15	TRBV28	TRBJ1-1	TRBD1	TGTGCCAGCAGTTCCCAGGGACAGGGGGTAAGGGAAGCTTTCTTT	CASSSQGQGVREAFF
.	18	TRBV6-1	TRBJ2-1	TRBD2	TGTGCCAGCAGTGAGGGACTAGCGGGAGTATCCTCCTACAATGAGCAGTTCTTC	CASSEGLAGVSSYNEQFF
.	13	TRBV7-3	TRBJ1-1	.	TGTGCCAGCAGCCCGAGGGGTTTCACTGAAGCTTTCTTT	CASSPRGFTEAFF
.	18	TRBV19	TRBJ2-1	.	TGTGCCAGTAGTATCCCTCGGTTAACGGGAACCTCCTACAATGAGCAGTTCTTC	CASSIPRLTGTSYNEQFF
few	16	TRBV4-1	TRBJ1-1	.	TGCGCCAGCAGCCAAGATCCGGCGGGAGGTATCACTGAAGCTTTCTTT	CASSQDPAGGITEAFF
.	15	TRBV28	TRBJ1-1	.	TGTGCCAGCAGTTTGGTGGGGGAAGGGAACACTGAAGCTTTCTTT	CASSLVGEGNTEAFF
.	15	TRBV6-1	TRBJ2-4	.	TGTGCCAGCAGTGAAGATGCGGGGTTCAAAAACATTCAGTACTTC	CASSEDAGFKNIQYF
.	15	TRBV7-2	TRBJ2-5	.	TGTGCCAGCAGCTCCGGAACCGGACGGCAAGAGACCCAGTACTTC	CASSSGTGRQETQYF
.	15	TRBV4-2	TRBJ2-3	.	TGTGCCAGCAGCCAAGATCTGCTTGTGGCAGATACGCAGTATTTT	CASSQDLLVADTQYF
.	16	TRBV19	TRBJ2-4	.	TGTGCCAGTAGTATCATAGCCAGTTTAGCCAAAAACATTCAGTACTTC	CASSIIASLAKNIQYF
.	13	TRBV6-4	TRBJ2-2	.	TGTGCCAGCAGTGACCAATCCGGAGGGGAGCTGTTTTTT	CASSDQSGGELFF
.	14	TRBV2	TRBJ1-3	.	TGTGCCAGCAGTGAAGGGTACTCTGGAAACACCATATATTTT	CASSEGYSGNTIYF
.	15	TRBV5-1	TRBJ1-2	.	TGCGCCAGCAGCGACTCAGGGGCGTTAGGGTATGGCTACACCTTC	CASSDSGALGYGYTF
.	13	TRBV5-4	TRBJ1-1	.	TGTGCCAGCAGCTTCGGGGGGAACACTGAAGCTTTCTTT	CASSFGGNTEAFF
.	14	TRBV7-2	TRBJ1-2	.	TGTGCCAGCGGGAGAGGGGCAGGCAACGGAGGCTACACCTTC	CASGRGAGNGGYTF
.	17	TRBV7-9	TRBJ2-3	TRBD2	TGTGCCAGCAGCTTACCCCGACTAGCTCGTAGCACAGATACGCAGTATTTT	CASSLPRLARSTDTQYF
.	14	TRBV18	TRBJ2-5	TRBD2	TGTGCCAGCTCAGAGGCTAGCGGGAAGGAGACCCAGTACTTC	CASSEASGKETQYF
few	13	TRBV2	TRBJ1-5	.	TGTGCCAGCACAGGGCGGAGGGATCAGCCCCAGCATTTT	CASTGRRDQPQHF